This paragraph reports one T cell receptor beta chain. Its antigen is currently unknown. Germline CDR1 is SNHLY and CDR2 is FYNNEI. V trimming: 7 bases; J trimming: 2 bases; junction bases outside the gene matches: 8. The CDR3 has 16 residues. A sample-barcoded 5' primer and a J-beta primer mix were used in a second PCR of roughly 6 to 12 cycles. CDR3-containing paired-end reads numbering at least 2.5 million came from each sample. Each CDR3 protein gets one entry after TCRdb re-called the 5' RACE reads with MiXCR. The table includes approximately 810,000 distinct CDR3 sequences, more than 25% detected once. This sample stems from a study of blood T cells in healthy people across ages. Regarding the study as a whole: Unsorted PBMC input precluded a conclusive naive versus antigen-experienced comparison.

Sequencing was done on a sample of blood. The TCR originated in an elderly woman in good health. The gene calls are TRBV2 and TRBJ2-3; 11 bases line up with TRBD1. Here the CDR3 reads CASNPGQGVLTDTQYF. DNA for the CDR3: TGTGCCAGCAATCCGGGACAGGGGGTCCTCACAGATACGCAGTATTTT.